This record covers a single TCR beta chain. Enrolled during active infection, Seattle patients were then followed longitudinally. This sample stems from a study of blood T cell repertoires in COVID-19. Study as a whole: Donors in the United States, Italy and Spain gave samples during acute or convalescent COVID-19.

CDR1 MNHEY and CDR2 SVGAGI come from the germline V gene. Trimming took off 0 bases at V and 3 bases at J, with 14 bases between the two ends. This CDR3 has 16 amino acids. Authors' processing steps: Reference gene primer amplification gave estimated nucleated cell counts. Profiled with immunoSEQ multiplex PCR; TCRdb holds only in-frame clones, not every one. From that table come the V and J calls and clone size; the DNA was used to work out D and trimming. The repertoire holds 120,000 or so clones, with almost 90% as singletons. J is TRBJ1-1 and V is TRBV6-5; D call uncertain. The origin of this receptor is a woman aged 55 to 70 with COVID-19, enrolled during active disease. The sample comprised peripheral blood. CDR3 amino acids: CASSYSVPEHHTEAFF. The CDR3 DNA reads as TGTGCCAGCAGTTACTCAGTCCCAGAACATCACACTGAAGCTTTCTTT.